A single sample is the source of the 10 T cell receptor beta chains below, sequenced in a study of CD8+CD57+ T cells in acquired aplastic anemia. TCR beta VDJ and CDR3 profiles were obtained from a genomic DNA template. TCRdb passed the reads through MiXCR, listing each CDR3 protein once. The repertoire includes 250,000 to 350,000 distinct CDR3 sequences, 56% of them detected once, and roughly 8% sits in the top ten. Material for sequencing was sorted CD4+, CD8+, or CD8+CD57+ T cells (not recorded which) from PBMCs. The receptors were gathered from a human donor with severe aplastic anemia or a healthy control (not recorded which).

The gene calls are TRBV5-1 and TRBJ1-6; D perhaps matches TRBD1 (5 bases). Germline CDR1 SGHRS, CDR2 YFSETQ. This CDR3 is built from 16 residues. The V and J ends lost 4 bases and 6 bases respectively, with 17 bases between them. CDR3 nucleotide sequence: TGCGCCAGCAGCCCAACGACAGTATCCCCTAATTCACCCCTCCACTTT. Its translation: CASSPTTVSPNSPLHF.

This chain uses TRBV11-2 with TRBJ2-5; maybe TRBD2 (6 bases). The germline gives CDR1 SGHAT, CDR2 FQNNGV. The length of the CDR3 is 14 residues. Trimming cost V 5 bases and J 3 bases, with 13 bases left between them. For the CDR3, the DNA is TGTGCCAGCAGCCTGCGGGAAGAAAAAGAGACCCAGTACTTC. This sequence encodes CASSLREEKETQYF.

The genes are TRBV10-3 and TRBJ2-5, with D maybe TRBD1 (5 bases). From germline, CDR1 is ENHRY and CDR2 SYGVKD. V was pared by 0 bases and J by 2 bases, with 7 bases between. CDR3 length: 14 residues. The CDR3 region is CAISESTGQETQYF. The CDR3 coding sequence is TGTGCCATCAGTGAGTCTACAGGACAAGAGACCCAGTACTTC.

The chain employs TRBV24-1 and TRBJ2-5; TRBD1 aligns across 9 bases. Germline V gene sequence: CDR1 KGHDR, CDR2 SFDVKD. The CDR3 extends over 17 amino acids. V dropped 0 bases and J dropped 2; count of bases not matched to a gene: 6. CDR3 coding DNA: TGTGCCACCAGTGATTTGCAGGACAGGGGACAACAAGAGACCCAGTACTTC. Its translation: CATSDLQDRGQQETQYF.

In the case of this clonotype: Since the CDR3 does not end with the conserved phenylalanine or tryptophan, this likely comes from a read error. The CDR3 coding sequence is TGTGCCAGCAGCTTAGGGGGGGAGGGCGAAAAGCTGTTTCTT. Its translation is CASSLGGEGEKLFL. The J gene is TRBJ1-4, the V gene TRBV7-6, with a weak D call TRBD1 (5 bases). The CDR3 is 14 residues long. Germline V gene lookup returns CDR1 SGHVS and CDR2 FNYEAQ.

The rearrangement joins TRBV7-3 to TRBJ2-5; D tentatively fits TRBD1 or TRBD2 (5 bases each). The CDR3 contains 18 residues. V lost 1 base and J lost 4, with 22 bases in between. Germline V gene lookup returns CDR1 SGHTA and CDR2 FQGTGA. The CDR3, as DNA: TGTGCCAGCAGCTTAAGGGCAGGGAGCACCGGGGAAGGAGAGACCCAGTACTTC. Translation gives CASSLRAGSTGEGETQYF.

The chain links TRBV7-8 to TRBJ2-7; D is unresolved. V was pared by 6 bases and J by 6 bases, with 12 bases between. The CDR3 consists of 12 residues. Germline loops: CDR1 SGHVS, CDR2 FQNEAQ. The CDR3 loop is CASSVGFTEQYF. CDR3 DNA: TGTGCCAGCAGTGTGGGCTTCACCGAGCAGTACTTC.

Concerning this clonotype: Compared with germline, one end of the junction differs, possibly owing to a read error. The chain joins TRBV19 to TRBJ2-2; D not resolved. CDR3 length: 14 residues. Germline V gene lookup returns CDR1 LNHDA and CDR2 SQIVND (reference sequence). CDR3 region: CAGSISVNTGELFF. CDR3 sequence (DNA): TGTGCCGGTAGTATTTCGGTGAACACCGGGGAGCTGTTTTTT.

The chain links TRBV9 to TRBJ2-7; D is possibly TRBD2 (6 bases). Trimming shortened V by 4 bases and J by 4 bases, and 21 bases separated the two germline ends. The CDR3 covers 16 residues. Looked up from germline, CDR1 is SGDLS and CDR2 is YYNGEE. The CDR3 loop is CASSLEPGDGGYEQYF. CDR3 sequence (DNA): TGTGCCAGCAGCCTCGAGCCGGGGGATGGCGGGTACGAGCAGTACTTC.

A note on this clonotype: A junction boundary mismatches the germline segment, possibly from a read error. The gene calls are TRBV7-9 and TRBJ1-1; D remains unclear. Germline V gives CDR1 SEHNR, CDR2 FQNEAQ (reference sequence). The CDR3 loop spans 13 amino acids. CDR3 region: CASSLIENTEAFF. The DNA of the CDR3 is TGTGCCAGCAGCTTAATAGAGAACACTGAGGCTTTCTTT.